The clone carrying this T cell receptor (beta chain) was counted a few times. Antigen: not known. The source of the sample is a study of cytomegalovirus exposure and HLA in healthy donors. 60 Vbeta and 13 Jbeta primers were used in PCR. Only in-frame clones appear in the TCRdb table, and some are missing; sequencing was by immunoSEQ multiplex PCR. This table holds around 230,000 clones, about 80% found once. V dropped 5 bases and J dropped 6; count of bases not matched to a gene: 6. The CDR3 has 15 residues. Germline CDR1 and CDR2: SEHNR and FQNEAQ (reference sequence). Points from the study as a whole: Most TCR sequences showed up rarely, but some public TCRs showed up in many donors. The study dropped some indistinguishable V segments, TRBV6-2 and TRBV6-3 among them. In a later analysis, DRB1 alleles had the most associated TCRs; HLA-C alleles the fewest. Upon later analysis, HLA-associated TCR beta chains proved more clonally expanded than other, equally common chains.

Sequenced input: PBMCs. V gene TRBV7-9 combines with J gene TRBJ2-1, with 11 bases matching TRBD2. This TCR was sampled from a man in his forties in good health and CMV-seropositive. CDR3 sequence (DNA): TGTGCCAGCAGCCGACTAGCGGGGACAGGCAATGAGCAGTTCTTC. Amino acids: CASSRLAGTGNEQFF.